This TCR beta chain came from a study of cytomegalovirus exposure and HLA in healthy donors. The germline CDR1 and CDR2 sequences are LNHDA and SQIVND (reference sequence). V dropped 7 bases and J dropped 0 bases, with 13 bases sitting between them. The CDR3 is 15 amino acids. On this clone itself: Its antigen is currently unknown.

Findings and limits, study-wide: Highest at DRB1 and lowest at HLA-C, TCR association rates differed among HLA loci in a later analysis. Serostatus for CMV was the only available immune exposure information.

PCR primers comprised 60 Vbeta and 13 Jbeta primers. Here immunoSEQ multiplex PCR was the method, and the copy in TCRdb shows in-frame clones only, minus some. Of 300,000 or so clones listed, approximately 84% are singletons. The sample taken for sequencing was PBMCs. This chain connects TRBV19 to TRBJ1-5; D gene unclear. The TCR sequence derives from a woman in her thirties or forties in good health and CMV-seropositive. The CDR3 nucleotides read TGTGCCAGTACTGACGGAGGGTATAGCAATCAGCCCCAGCATTTT. As protein: CASTDGGYSNQPQHF.